Listed here are 9 T cell receptor beta chains from one sample, sequenced in a study of blood T cell repertoires in COVID-19. Assay used: immunoSEQ multiplex PCR; TCRdb lists only in-frame clones, some missing. This repertoire shows some 150,000 clones, about 89% found once; its top ten account for approximately 40%. Sequenced material: peripheral blood. The receptors originated from a man aged 45 to 65 who had recovered from COVID-19.

This clone was seen once. V gene TRBV5-6 combines with J gene TRBJ1-5, with 8 bases identical to TRBD1. The CDR3 is 15 residues long. J was trimmed by 1 base and V by 3 bases; bases with no gene match: 3. Germline-derived CDR1 and CDR2 are SGHDT and YYEEEE. In nucleotides, the CDR3 is TGTGCCAGCAGCTCCGACAGGGGCAGCAATCAGCCCCAGCATTTT. Its protein product is CASSSDRGSNQPQHF.

The genes are TRBV7-3 and TRBJ2-3; 9 nucleotides agree with TRBD1. Unmatched junction bases numbered 9, after V lost 4 bases and J lost 7 bases. Germline lookup yields CDR1 SGHTA and CDR2 FQGTGA. The CDR3 contains 15 residues. The CDR3 sequence is CASSSGTGLGNTQYF. DNA for the CDR3: TGTGCCAGCAGCTCCGGGACAGGGTTGGGGAATACGCAGTATTTT.

The J gene is TRBJ1-5, the V gene TRBV19; D is perhaps TRBD1 (6 bases). The germline gives CDR1 LNHDA, CDR2 SQIVND (reference sequence). This CDR3 region has 14 residues. Trimming left V 8 bases short and J 0 bases short, with 11 bases between. The CDR3 is CASSGETSNQPQHF. In nucleotides, the CDR3 is TGTGCCAGTTCAGGGGAAACTAGCAATCAGCCCCAGCATTTT.

The rearrangement uses TRBV10-3 and TRBJ2-5; 8 nucleotides agree with TRBD2. J lost 0 bases, V lost 6 bases, and 6 bases had no gene match. Germline loops: CDR1 ENHRY, CDR2 SYGVKD. The CDR3 runs to 15 residues. The DNA for the CDR3 is TGTGCCATCAGGGGCGGGGGGACCAACCAAGAGACCCAGTACTTC. Protein: CAIRGGGTNQETQYF.

The rearrangement uses TRBV23-1 and TRBJ2-3; D possibly corresponds to TRBD2 (6 bases). TRBV23-1 is marked as an open reading frame, function uncertain. CDR3 length: 14 amino acids. V was clipped by 4 bases and J by 2 bases, with 10 bases between them. CDR3 sequence: CASSPGLYTDTQYF. DNA for the CDR3: TGCGCCAGCAGTCCGGGACTGTACACAGATACGCAGTATTTT.

The chain carries TRBV9 and TRBJ2-2; possible D gene TRBD1, 6 bases. Germline values: CDR1 SGDLS, CDR2 YYNGEE. The V end was cut by 3 bases, the J end by 3 bases, with 12 bases between. The CDR3 spans 15 residues. The CDR3 loop is CASSEQGWYTGELFF. As DNA, the CDR3 is TGTGCCAGCAGCGAACAGGGATGGTACACCGGGGAGCTGTTTTTT. Supplemented by reference TRBV9 and TRBJ2-2, the full variable domain reads DSGVTQTPKHLITATGQRVTLRCSPRSGDLSVYWYQQSLDQGLQFLIQYYNGEERAKGNILERFSAQQFPDLHSELNLSSLELGDSALYFCASSEQGWYTGELFFGEGSRLTVL.

The rearrangement uses TRBV6-5 and TRBJ1-3; TRBD1 matches at 10 bases. CDR3 length: 15 amino acids. CDR1 MNHEY and CDR2 SVGAGI come from the germline V gene. The ends lost 5 bases at V and 2 bases at J; junction bases unmatched: 3. The CDR3 sequence: CASSRQGAAGNTIYF. In DNA form, the CDR3 reads TGTGCCAGCAGTCGACAGGGGGCGGCTGGAAACACCATATATTTT.

The chain employs TRBV11-3 and TRBJ2-5; possibly TRBD1 for D (5 bases). CDR1 is SGHNT, CDR2 YENEEA, per germline. V lost 5 bases and J 1 base, leaving 11 bases between the germline ends. This CDR3 region has 14 residues. The CDR3 region is CASSPGQSQETQYF. The CDR3 nucleotides are TGTGCCAGCAGCCCAGGGCAAAGCCAAGAGACCCAGTACTTC.

J is TRBJ2-1 and V is TRBV7-3; D possibly corresponds to TRBD2 (6 bases). V was shortened by 1 base and J by 8 bases, with 9 bases between the two germline ends. CDR3 length: 13 residues. CDR1 and CDR2 (germline): SGHTA, FQGTGA. The CDR3 DNA reads as TGTGCCAGCAGCTTAATGGGGGAGGATGAGCAGTTCTTC. It translates to CASSLMGEDEQFF.